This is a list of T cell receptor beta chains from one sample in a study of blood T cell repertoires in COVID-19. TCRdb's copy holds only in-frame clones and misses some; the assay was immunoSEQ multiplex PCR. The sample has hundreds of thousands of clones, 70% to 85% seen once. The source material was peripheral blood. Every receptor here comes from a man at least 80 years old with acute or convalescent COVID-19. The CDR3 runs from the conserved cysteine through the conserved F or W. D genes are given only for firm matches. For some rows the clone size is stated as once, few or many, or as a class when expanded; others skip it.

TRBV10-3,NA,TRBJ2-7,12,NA,CAISDESYEQYF,TGTGCCATCAGTGACGAGTCCTACGAGCAGTACTTC
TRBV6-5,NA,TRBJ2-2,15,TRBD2,CASSSGTSTTGELFF,TGTGCCAGCAGTTCCGGGACTAGCACGACCGGGGAGCTGTTTTTT
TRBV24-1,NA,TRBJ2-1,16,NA,CATSDRVGPTYNEQFF,TGTGCCACCAGTGATAGGGTGGGGCCAACCTACAATGAGCAGTTCTTC
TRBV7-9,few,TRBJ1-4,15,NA,CASSRGTDSNEKLFF,TGTGCCAGCAGTCGGGGGACGGACTCTAATGAAAAACTGTTTTTT
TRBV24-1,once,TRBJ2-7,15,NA,CATSDSKRPTYEQYF,TGTGCCACCAGTGATTCGAAGCGCCCCACCTACGAGCAGTACTTC
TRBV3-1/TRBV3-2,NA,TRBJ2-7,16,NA,CASSQGGVRVTYEQYF,TGTGCCAGCAGCCAAGGCGGGGTCCGGGTGACCTACGAGCAGTACTTC
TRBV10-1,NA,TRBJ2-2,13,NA,CASSPSRIGELFF,TGCGCCAGCAGCCCCTCGCGGATCGGGGAGCTGTTTTTT
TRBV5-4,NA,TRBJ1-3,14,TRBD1,CASSSTGAGNTIYF,TGTGCCAGCAGCTCGACAGGGGCTGGAAACACCATATATTTT
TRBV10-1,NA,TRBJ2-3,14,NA,CASSESPGRATQYF,TGCGCCAGCAGTGAGTCTCCAGGGCGAGCTACGCAGTATTTT
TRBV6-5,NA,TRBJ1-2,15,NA,CASSATLGSHYGYTF,TGTGCCAGCAGCGCTACCCTCGGGAGCCACTATGGCTACACCTTC
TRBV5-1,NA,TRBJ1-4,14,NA,CASSPGAGAEKLFF,TGCGCCAGCAGCCCCGGGGCAGGGGCTGAAAAACTGTTTTTT
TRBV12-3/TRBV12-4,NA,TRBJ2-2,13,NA,CASFTAGSGELFF,TGTGCCTCCTTCACAGCAGGGTCCGGGGAGCTGTTTTTT
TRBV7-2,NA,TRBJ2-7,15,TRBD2,CASSLEGLAGIEQYF,TGTGCCAGCAGCTTAGAGGGACTAGCGGGAATCGAGCAGTACTTC
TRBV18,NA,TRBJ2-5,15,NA,CASSPLRQGLETQYF,TGTGCCAGCTCACCTTTACGACAAGGTTTGGAGACCCAGTACTTC
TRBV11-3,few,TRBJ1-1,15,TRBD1,CASSLDGTGGTEAFF,TGTGCCAGCAGCTTAGATGGGACAGGGGGCACTGAAGCTTTCTTT
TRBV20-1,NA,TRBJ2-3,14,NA,CSASMAGGTDTQYF,TGCAGTGCTAGTATGGCCGGGGGTACAGATACGCAGTATTTT
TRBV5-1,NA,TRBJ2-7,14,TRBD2,CASSFSGDLYEQYF,TGCGCCAGCAGCTTTAGCGGGGACCTCTACGAGCAGTACTTC
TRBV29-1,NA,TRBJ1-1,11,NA,CSVQQNPEAFF,TGCAGCGTACAACAGAACCCTGAAGCTTTCTTT
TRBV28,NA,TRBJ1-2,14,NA,CAGLSTQAPYGYTF,TGTGCCGGCCTATCAACCCAGGCGCCGTATGGCTACACCTTC
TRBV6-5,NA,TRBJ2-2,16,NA,CASSYSLSRRTGELFF,TGTGCCAGCAGTTACTCCCTAAGTAGGAGAACCGGGGAGCTGTTTTTT
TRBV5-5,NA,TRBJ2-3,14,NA,CASSLGAQTDTQYF,TGTGCCAGCAGCTTGGGGGCTCAAACAGATACGCAGTATTTT
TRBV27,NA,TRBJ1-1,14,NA,CASRPTPGNTEAFF,TGTGCCAGCAGACCAACCCCGGGGAACACTGAAGCTTTCTTT
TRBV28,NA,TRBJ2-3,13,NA,CASSLGGEDTQYF,TGTGCCAGCAGTTTGGGCGGGGAGGATACGCAGTATTTT
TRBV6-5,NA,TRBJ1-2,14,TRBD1,CASSLDRGGYGYTF,TGTGCCAGCAGTCTCGACAGGGGGGGCTATGGCTACACCTTC
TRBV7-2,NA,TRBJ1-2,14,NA,CASSPQGPIYGYTF,TGTGCCAGCAGCCCCCAGGGTCCGATCTATGGCTACACCTTC
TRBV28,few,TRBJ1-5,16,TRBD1,CASIGAGGTLQQPQHF,TGTGCCAGCATTGGGGCAGGGGGCACCCTACAACAGCCCCAGCATTTT
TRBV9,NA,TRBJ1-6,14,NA,CASSGPGNNSPLHF,TGTGCCAGCAGCGGACCAGGGAATAATTCACCCCTCCACTTT